Below, 5 T cell receptor beta chains from the same sample are listed, as sequenced in a study of blood T cell repertoires in COVID-19. Here immunoSEQ multiplex PCR was the method, and the copy in TCRdb shows in-frame clones only, minus some. The sample shows hundreds of thousands of clones, around 89% of them seen only once. The sequenced sample consisted of peripheral blood. These receptors originate from a woman aged 45-65 years with active or convalescent COVID-19.

The chain recombines TRBV7-6 with TRBJ1-6; 7 nucleotides agree with TRBD1. The CDR3 consists of 13 residues. Trimming took 5 bases from V and 8 from J; bases not matched to a gene: 3. Looked up from germline, CDR1 is SGHVS and CDR2 is FNYEAQ. CDR3 in DNA: TGTGCCAGCAGCCGCACAGGGGATTCACCCCTCCACTTT. Amino acid sequence: CASSRTGDSPLHF.

The V and J genes are TRBV10-3 and TRBJ2-2; TRBD2 matches at 15 bases. Germline V lookup: CDR1 ENHRY, CDR2 SYGVKD. This CDR3 is built from 16 residues. After removal of 8 bases from V and 3 bases from J, the junction contained 4 bases not matched to a gene. The DNA for the CDR3 is TGTGCCATCGGACTAGCGGGGGGGCTGGACACCGGGGAGCTGTTTTTT. Its translation is CAIGLAGGLDTGELFF.

This sequence joins TRBV5-1 and TRBJ1-1; D remains unclear. V lost 2 bases and J lost 2, with 7 bases in between. The length of the CDR3 is 13 residues. Germline CDR1 SGHRS, CDR2 YFSETQ. The CDR3 sequence is CASSLSPNTEAFF. Written as DNA, the CDR3 is TGCGCCAGCAGCTTAAGCCCCAACACTGAAGCTTTCTTT. Combining the CDR3 with reference TRBV5-1 and TRBJ1-1 gives the whole variable domain KAGVTQTPRYLIKTRGQQVTLSCSPISGHRSVSWYQQTPGQGLQFLFEYFSETQRNKGNFPGRFSGRQFSNSRSEMNVSTLELGDSALYLCASSLSPNTEAFFGQGTRLTVV.

This clone was detected only once. The genes are TRBV7-9 and TRBJ1-6; perhaps TRBD1 as D (6 bases). This CDR3 is built from 15 residues. Germline V gene data show CDR1 as SEHNR and CDR2 as FQNEAQ (reference sequence). Between the trimmed V and J ends, which lost 5 bases and 9 bases, there was a span of 17 bases. This CDR3 is CASSLKGQGRSPLHF. CDR3 nucleotides: TGTGCCAGCAGCCTGAAGGGGCAGGGGCGTTCACCCCTCCACTTT.

The chain uses TRBV19 and TRBJ2-1, with 9 nucleotides matching TRBD1. Germline V gene sequence: CDR1 LNHDA, CDR2 SQIVND (reference sequence). J was trimmed by 7 bases and V by 1 base; bases with no gene match: 8. The CDR3 covers 16 residues. The CDR3, as DNA: TGTGCCAGTAGTATAGGTGGGGGACAGGGACGGAATGAGCAGTTCTTC. This sequence encodes CASSIGGGQGRNEQFF.